This TCR beta chain came from a study of blood T cell repertoires in COVID-19. Whole-study context: Samples of COVID-19 (acute and convalescent) were obtained from the United States, Italy and Spain. T cells, B-cell-depleted T cells, or PBMCs supplied cDNA or gDNA.

Trimming pared 1 base from V and 3 bases from J, leaving 10 bases between. CDR3 length: 15 residues. CDR1 is SGHRS and CDR2 is YFSETQ in the germline V gene. Authors' analysis steps: Estimation of nucleated cell counts was performed using reference gene primer amplification. Clones were sequenced by immunoSEQ multiplex PCR, and TCRdb holds only the in-frame ones, with some missing. V and J calls and clone size follow that table, whereas D and trimming were derived from the DNA. The sample consists of 260,000 or so clones, over 70% of them appearing once. The sample was peripheral blood. The genes are TRBV5-1 and TRBJ2-2; D gene ambiguous. The source of this sequence is a man older than 75 with acute or convalescent COVID-19. CDR3 nucleotides: TGCGCCAGCAGCTTGAGCCCGAGAGACACCGGGGAGCTGTTTTTT. This encodes CASSLSPRDTGELFF.